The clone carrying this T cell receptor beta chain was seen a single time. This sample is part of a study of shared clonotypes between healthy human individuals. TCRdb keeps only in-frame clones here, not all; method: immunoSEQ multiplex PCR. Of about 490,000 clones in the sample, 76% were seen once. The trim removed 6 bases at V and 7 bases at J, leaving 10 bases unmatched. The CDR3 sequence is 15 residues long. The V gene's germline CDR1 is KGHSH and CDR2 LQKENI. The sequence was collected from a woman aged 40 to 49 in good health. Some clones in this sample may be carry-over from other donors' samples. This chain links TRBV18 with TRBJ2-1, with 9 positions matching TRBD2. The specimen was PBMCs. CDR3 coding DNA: TGTGCCAGCTCCCTTACTAGCGGGTGGCGGAATGAGCAGTTCTTC. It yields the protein CASSLTSGWRNEQFF.